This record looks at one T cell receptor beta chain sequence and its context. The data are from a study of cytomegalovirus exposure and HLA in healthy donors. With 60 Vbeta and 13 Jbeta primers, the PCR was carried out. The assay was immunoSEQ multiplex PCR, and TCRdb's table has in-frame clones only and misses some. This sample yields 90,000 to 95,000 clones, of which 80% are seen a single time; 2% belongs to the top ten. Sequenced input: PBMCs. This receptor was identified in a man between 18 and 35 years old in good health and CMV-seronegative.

CDR3 amino acids: CASREQGAWGQYTF. DNA of the CDR3: TGTGCCAGCAGAGAACAGGGGGCTTGGGGGCAATACACCTTC. The chain recombines TRBV28 with TRBJ1-2; 9 positions match TRBD1. Germline assignment: CDR1 MDHEN and CDR2 SYDVKM. This CDR3 has 14 amino acids. J gave up 11 bases and V 6 bases, and 13 bases lay outside the gene matches.